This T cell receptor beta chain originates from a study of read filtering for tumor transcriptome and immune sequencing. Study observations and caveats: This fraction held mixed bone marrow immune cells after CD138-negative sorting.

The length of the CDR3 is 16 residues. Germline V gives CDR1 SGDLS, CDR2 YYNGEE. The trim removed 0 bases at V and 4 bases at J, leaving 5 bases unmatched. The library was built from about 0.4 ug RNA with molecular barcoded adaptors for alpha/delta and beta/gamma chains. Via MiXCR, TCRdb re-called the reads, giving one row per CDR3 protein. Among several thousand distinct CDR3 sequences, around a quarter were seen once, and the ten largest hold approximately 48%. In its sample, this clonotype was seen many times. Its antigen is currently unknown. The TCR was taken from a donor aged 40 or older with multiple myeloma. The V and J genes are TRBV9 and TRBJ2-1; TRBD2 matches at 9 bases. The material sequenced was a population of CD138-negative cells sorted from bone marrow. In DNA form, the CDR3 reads TGTGCCAGCAGCGTAGCGAGCGGGGGGATATACAATGAGCAGTTCTTC. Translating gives CASSVASGGIYNEQFF.